The 29 T cell receptor beta chains below come from one sample, sequenced in a study of radiation and T cells in renal cell carcinoma. Produced via immunoSEQ multiplex PCR; TCRdb's table is partial and in-frame only. Of 100,000 to 150,000 clones in the sample, around 85% were seen once. Sample time point: blood 2 weeks post-SBRT. Treatment noted: 15 Gy SBRT to primary tumor, nephrectomy 4 weeks later. The sample in question was blood, obtained from a patient whose treatment included radiotherapy and nephrectomy. The receptors stem from a man aged 50-60 years with renal cell carcinoma.

V is TRBV2 and J is TRBJ2-2, with 15 bases aligning to TRBD2. The CDR3 has 18 amino acids. V dropped 6 bases and J dropped 1; count of bases not matched to a gene: 6. Germline CDR1 is SNHLY and CDR2 is FYNNEI. CDR3 protein: CASSPGLAGGRNTGELFF. In nucleotides, the CDR3 is TGTGCCAGCAGCCCGGGACTAGCGGGGGGTAGGAACACCGGGGAGCTGTTTTTT.

The chain carries TRBV23-1 and TRBJ1-2; D is ambiguous. TRBV23-1 falls under the ORF class, with uncertain function. Trimming pared 4 bases from V and 4 bases from J, leaving 13 bases between. The CDR3 runs 14 residues. CDR3 coding DNA: TGCGCCAGCAGTCTGGCAGTCCCTTCCTATGGCTACACCTTC. Translated, it gives CASSLAVPSYGYTF.

The chain recombines TRBV5-1 with TRBJ2-7; no clear D gene. The CDR3 is made up of 14 amino acids. The germline CDR1 and CDR2 sequences are SGHRS and YFSETQ. V lost 1 base and J lost 0, with 8 bases in between. The CDR3 sequence is CASSLTESSYEQYF. The CDR3 DNA reads as TGCGCCAGCAGCTTGACAGAAAGCTCCTACGAGCAGTACTTC. Full variable domain (missing parts from reference TRBV5-1 and TRBJ2-7): KAGVTQTPRYLIKTRGQQVTLSCSPISGHRSVSWYQQTPGQGLQFLFEYFSETQRNKGNFPGRFSGRQFSNSRSEMNVSTLELGDSALYLCASSLTESSYEQYFGPGTRLTVT.

The gene calls are TRBV18 and TRBJ2-7; D not certain. V lost 2 bases to trimming and J lost 6 bases, with 14 bases between them. Germline CDR1 and CDR2: KGHSH and LQKENI. CDR3 size: 14 residues. CDR3 sequence reads: CASSPITMSPEQYF. The CDR3 region has the DNA TGTGCCAGCTCACCAATCACCATGAGTCCCGAGCAGTACTTC.

This clone was seen a handful of times. The chain carries TRBV28 and TRBJ1-5, with D unresolved. The ends were cut back, 8 bases at V and 0 bases at J, with 8 bases in the middle. The CDR3 loop spans 13 amino acids. CDR1 is MDHEN and CDR2 is SYDVKM in the germline V gene. The CDR3: CASAFDSNQPQHF. Here the CDR3 DNA reads TGTGCCAGCGCGTTTGATAGCAATCAGCCCCAGCATTTT.

The CDR3 region is CASSLTGTNTEAFF. CDR3 bases: TGTGCCAGCAGCCTGACAGGGACGAACACTGAAGCTTTCTTT. The chain couples TRBV7-3 to TRBJ1-1, with TRBD1 matching over 7 bases. Germline CDR1 SGHTA, CDR2 FQGTGA. The CDR3 has 14 residues. The J segment lost 1 base and the V segment lost 5 bases, leaving 4 bases of the junction unmatched.

The gene calls are TRBV5-4 and TRBJ2-7, with TRBD1 matching over 7 bases. Germline CDR1 is SGHNT and CDR2 is YYREEE (reference sequence). CDR3 size: 14 residues. V lost 2 bases and J lost 2; bases outside the gene matches: 4. CDR3 DNA: TGTGCCAGCAGCTTAGAGACAGGGACCTACGAGCAGTACTTC. Its protein is CASSLETGTYEQYF.

V usage is TRBV5-1 and J usage is TRBJ2-7, with D tentatively TRBD1 (5 bases). This CDR3 has 16 residues. V lost 3 bases and J 3 bases, leaving 19 bases between the germline ends. The germline V gene has CDR1 SGHRS and CDR2 YFSETQ. Here the CDR3 DNA reads TGCGCCAGCAGCTACCGATCGGAGCAGGGTTTCTACGAGCAGTACTTC. This gives the protein CASSYRSEQGFYEQYF.

The V gene is TRBV5-4, the J gene TRBJ2-3, with TRBD2 matching over 8 bases. Germline-derived CDR1 and CDR2 are SGHNT and YYREEE (reference sequence). V shed 4 bases, J shed 3 bases, and the junction held 7 bases outside the gene matches. This CDR3 comprises 15 residues. CDR3 residues: CASSPSGGWTDTQYF. CDR3 nucleotide sequence: TGTGCCAGCAGCCCCAGCGGGGGCTGGACAGATACGCAGTATTTT.

The V call is TRBV18, the J call TRBJ1-1; possible D gene TRBD1, 5 bases. The CDR3 covers 14 residues. V gave up 4 bases and J gave up 3 bases, with 12 bases separating them. Germline-derived CDR1 and CDR2 are KGHSH and LQKENI. The CDR3 is CASSQTAGDTEAFF. DNA for the CDR3: TGTGCCAGCTCACAAACAGCGGGGGACACTGAAGCTTTCTTT.

This chain uses TRBV4-3 with TRBJ1-1, with no clear D. The length of the CDR3 is 16 residues. Trimming took off 6 bases at V and 4 bases at J, with 21 bases between the two ends. Germline V lookup: CDR1 LGHNA, CDR2 YSLEER. This CDR3 reads CASSSIGGRLPTEAFF. In DNA form, the CDR3 reads TGCGCCAGCAGTTCGATAGGAGGGAGATTGCCCACTGAAGCTTTCTTT.

The chain carries TRBV19 and TRBJ2-1; the match to TRBD1 covers 8 bases. Germline V gives CDR1 LNHDA, CDR2 SQIVND (reference sequence). The CDR3 length is 18 residues. The ends lost 6 bases at V and 0 bases at J; junction bases unmatched: 13. The CDR3 coding sequence is TGTGCCAGTAGCCCGACAGGGGAGAAAGGTTTCTCCTACAATGAGCAGTTCTTC. Protein sequence: CASSPTGEKGFSYNEQFF.

V gene TRBV11-2 combines with J gene TRBJ2-7; D may correspond to TRBD1 or TRBD2 (6 bases each). Germline CDR1 SGHAT, CDR2 FQNNGV. The CDR3 loop spans 15 amino acids. Trimming pared 2 bases from V and 4 bases from J, leaving 15 bases between. The CDR3 nucleotides are TGTGCCAGCAGCTTACTTGGGGGGCCAACTTACGAGCAGTACTTC. Protein sequence: CASSLLGGPTYEQYF.

The J gene is TRBJ2-7, the V gene TRBV30; 11 bases agree with TRBD1. Per the germline V gene, CDR1 is GTSNPN and CDR2 is SVGIG (reference sequence). V gave up 5 bases and J gave up 5 bases; unmatched junction bases: 2. The CDR3 has 12 amino acids. The CDR3 coding sequence is TGTGCCTGGGGACAGGGGGCGGACGAGCAGTACTTC. This gives the protein CAWGQGADEQYF. Filled out from reference TRBV30 and TRBJ2-7, the complete variable domain reads SQTIHQWPATLVQPVGSPLSLECTVEGTSNPNLYWYRQAAGRGLQLLFYSVGIGQISSEVPQNLSASRPQDRQFILSSKKLLLSDSGFYLCAWGQGADEQYFGPGTRLTVT.

The chain employs TRBV4-1 and TRBJ2-3; 9 bases align to TRBD2. Germline V CDR1 and CDR2: MGHRA, YSYEKL. This CDR3 has 16 residues. Trimming took 4 bases from V and 1 from J; bases not matched to a gene: 6. The CDR3 sequence: CASSPTSGSRTDTQYF. The CDR3 bases are TGCGCCAGCAGCCCAACTAGCGGGTCCCGCACAGATACGCAGTATTTT.

The chain links TRBV19 to TRBJ2-5, with no clear D. This CDR3 spans 12 amino acids. Germline CDR1 is LNHDA and CDR2 is SQIVND (reference sequence). With 3 bases removed from V and 2 bases from J, the gap between germline ends came to 4 bases. The CDR3 here is CASSIRQETQYF. CDR3 nucleotides: TGTGCCAGTAGTATTAGGCAAGAGACCCAGTACTTC.

The chain is built from TRBV6-5 and TRBJ1-2; 8 nucleotides line up with TRBD1. The CDR3 has 15 residues. Trimming took 5 bases from V and 1 from J; bases not matched to a gene: 6. Germline loops: CDR1 MNHEY, CDR2 SVGAGI. The DNA for the CDR3 is TGTGCCAGCAGTCGGGACAGGAAAATTAACTATGGCTACACCTTC. Translation gives CASSRDRKINYGYTF.

The table lists this clone with a count of one. The chain links TRBV27 to TRBJ2-2; 8 positions match TRBD1. V trimming: 3 bases; J trimming: 6 bases; junction bases outside the gene matches: 9. The CDR3 is made up of 16 amino acids. Germline V CDR1 and CDR2: MNHEY, SMNVEV (reference sequence). CDR3 amino acids: CASSFTGDRRAGELFF. The CDR3 coding sequence is TGTGCCAGCAGTTTCACAGGGGACAGGAGGGCCGGGGAGCTGTTTTTT.

This chain connects TRBV7-9 to TRBJ2-2; D is undetermined. V was clipped by 4 bases and J by 3 bases, with 12 bases between them. The CDR3 covers 15 residues. Germline V lookup: CDR1 SEHNR, CDR2 FQNEAQ (reference sequence). The CDR3 is CASSYRALDTGELFF. The DNA of the CDR3 is TGTGCCAGCAGCTACCGGGCCTTGGACACCGGGGAGCTGTTTTTT.

This clone was picked up a small number of times. This sequence joins TRBV4-2 and TRBJ1-1; D unresolved. V lost 2 bases and J lost 4, with 11 bases in between. CDR1 LGHNA and CDR2 YNFKEQ come from the germline V gene. This CDR3 region has 14 residues. CDR3 protein: CASSQRVSFTEAFF. As DNA, the CDR3 is TGTGCCAGCAGCCAAAGAGTGAGTTTCACTGAAGCTTTCTTT.

This chain connects TRBV2 to TRBJ2-3, with no clear D. Per the germline V gene, CDR1 is SNHLY and CDR2 is FYNNEI. Trimming took off 2 bases at V and 4 bases at J, with 4 bases between the two ends. This CDR3 contains 12 residues. The DNA of the CDR3 is TGTGCCAGCAGTGAAAGGTCAGATACGCAGTATTTT. It translates to CASSERSDTQYF.

J is TRBJ2-7 and V is TRBV4-1; TRBD2 agrees at 7 bases. Unmatched junction bases numbered 12, after V lost 0 bases and J lost 4 bases. CDR3 size: 17 residues. Germline CDR1 is MGHRA and CDR2 is YSYEKL. The CDR3 here is CASSQDFEGLPVYEQYF. The CDR3 DNA is TGCGCCAGCAGCCAAGATTTTGAGGGACTACCGGTATACGAGCAGTACTTC.

The rearrangement links TRBV18 to TRBJ2-6; 7 bases fit TRBD1. The CDR3 loop spans 11 amino acids. Germline CDR1 reads KGHSH; CDR2 reads LQKENI. V trimming: 3 bases; J trimming: 14 bases; junction bases outside the gene matches: 1. This CDR3 is CASSPDRFLTF. The CDR3 nucleotides are TGTGCCAGCTCACCGGACAGGTTCCTGACTTTC.

The chain couples TRBV6-6 to TRBJ2-7; D is unclear. Germline V gives CDR1 MNHNY, CDR2 SVGAGI (reference sequence). With 8 bases removed from V and 5 bases from J, the gap between germline ends came to 19 bases. The CDR3 is 14 amino acids. CDR3 sequence: CASRAPGPLHEQYF. The CDR3 DNA reads TGTGCCAGCCGAGCCCCAGGCCCCCTACACGAGCAGTACTTC.

This chain uses TRBV10-3 with TRBJ2-1; D is uncertain. CDR3 length: 12 amino acids. V gave up 4 bases and J gave up 6 bases, with 7 bases separating them. Germline V gene lookup returns CDR1 ENHRY and CDR2 SYGVKD. This CDR3 reads CAISGSGNEQFF. The CDR3 DNA follows: TGTGCCATCAGTGGATCGGGCAATGAGCAGTTCTTC.

This chain uses TRBV19 with TRBJ2-5, with TRBD1 identical over 9 bases. This CDR3 spans 16 amino acids. Germline V gives CDR1 LNHDA, CDR2 SQIVND (reference sequence). J was trimmed by 5 bases and V by 6 bases; bases with no gene match: 13. CDR3 coding DNA: TGTGCCAGTAGCAGGGACAGGGAGGAGGGCAGGGAGACCCAGTACTTC. It is translated as CASSRDREEGRETQYF.

This clone came up once. The V gene is TRBV6-4, the J gene TRBJ2-6; unclear D gene. The ends were cut back, 5 bases at V and 0 bases at J, with 8 bases in the middle. The CDR3 consists of 15 residues. Germline-derived CDR1 and CDR2 are MRHNA and SNTAGT. This CDR3 is CASSPRSSGANVLTF. The CDR3 DNA is TGTGCCAGCAGTCCCCGGAGCTCTGGGGCCAACGTCCTGACTTTC.

The gene calls are TRBV4-1 and TRBJ1-5, with a possible D match to TRBD1 (5 bases). Germline values: CDR1 MGHRA, CDR2 YSYEKL. CDR3 length: 16 amino acids. Trimming stripped 4 bases from V and 3 bases from J, with 16 bases between. The CDR3 region has the DNA TGCGCCAGCAGCCGAGACGACAGCGAATACAATCAGCCCCAGCATTTT. Its protein product is CASSRDDSEYNQPQHF.

The rearrangement uses TRBV27 and TRBJ1-3; D is ambiguous. V was cut by 8 bases and J by 4 bases, with 15 bases left in between. The CDR3 runs 14 residues. Germline lookup yields CDR1 MNHEY and CDR2 SMNVEV (reference sequence). The CDR3 spells CASRKRGGGNTIYF. The CDR3 nucleotides read TGTGCCAGCCGGAAACGAGGTGGAGGAAACACCATATATTTT.